Listed below are T cell receptor beta chains from one sample, sequenced in a study of blood T cell repertoires in COVID-19. Assay used: immunoSEQ multiplex PCR; TCRdb lists only in-frame clones, some missing. The repertoire consists of just over 250,000 clones, with around 87% occurring once and the leading ten covering 2% to 3%. Sequenced input: peripheral blood. All receptors derive from a woman in her fifties or sixties with acute or convalescent COVID-19. CDR3s include the opening cysteine and the closing phenylalanine or tryptophan. D genes are given only for firm matches. Size is stated for part of the rows, as once, few or many counts, or as a class when the clone is expanded.

>NA|TRBV6-4|NA|TRBJ2-1
TGTGCCAGCAGTGACTCGGCCGTCAATGAGCAGTTCTTC
CASSDSAVNEQFF
>NA|TRBV28|TRBD2|TRBJ2-1
TGTGCCAGCAGTTTACCCGGGAGGCCCTCCTACAATGAGCAGTTCTTC
CASSLPGRPSYNEQFF
>once|TRBV2|TRBD2|TRBJ2-4
TGTGCCAGCAGTGCTAGCGGGAGCCCCAACATTCAGTACTTC
CASSASGSPNIQYF
>NA|TRBV5-1|TRBD1|TRBJ1-4
TGCGCCAGCAGCTTGGCCACCTCCGGGACAGGGGGTGAAAAACTGTTTTTT
CASSLATSGTGGEKLFF
>once|TRBV5-4|TRBD1|TRBJ1-1
TGTGCCAGCAGCCTGTTAGCAGGGGGATGGACTGAAGCTTTCTTT
CASSLLAGGWTEAFF
>NA|TRBV2|TRBD2|TRBJ2-1
TGTGCCAGCAGTGAAGGACTAGCCGATGAGCAGTTCTTC
CASSEGLADEQFF
>NA|TRBV27|NA|TRBJ1-1
TGTGCCAGCGGAGACACCGGGACATTGAACACTGAAGCTTTCTTT
CASGDTGTLNTEAFF
>NA|TRBV7-3|TRBD1|TRBJ2-2
TGTGCCAGCAGCCCCCACTCCGGGACAGTAGACGGGGAGCTGTTTTTT
CASSPHSGTVDGELFF
>NA|TRBV5-8|NA|TRBJ1-5
TGTGCCAGCAGCCCGCCGGGACTGGCCTCGGGACAGCCCCAGCATTTT
CASSPPGLASGQPQHF
>NA|TRBV19|TRBD1|TRBJ1-1
TGTGCCAGTAGTATACAAACAGGGGGCACTTTCTTT
CASSIQTGGTFF
>NA|TRBV7-8|TRBD2|TRBJ2-5
TGTGCCAGCAGCCCTAGTACCGGGGGGAGGGCCCAGTACTTC
CASSPSTGGRAQYF
>NA|TRBV5-1|TRBD1|TRBJ1-5
TGCGCCAGCAGCTTGGACGGGACAGCCAATCAGCCCCAGCATTTT
CASSLDGTANQPQHF
>once|TRBV24-1|TRBD2|TRBJ2-1
TGTGCCACCAGTGTTGGGGGTCTAGCGGCCCACTACTACAATGAGCAGTTCTTC
CATSVGGLAAHYYNEQFF
>NA|TRBV19|TRBD1|TRBJ1-1
TGTGCCAGTAGTGCGGACAGGGACACTGAAGCTTTCTTT
CASSADRDTEAFF
>NA|TRBV6-2/TRBV6-3|NA|TRBJ1-5
TGTGCCAGCAGTCCCCCCGGGAGGGGATTGAGCAATCAGCCCCAGCATTTT
CASSPPGRGLSNQPQHF
>few|TRBV7-2|NA|TRBJ1-5
TGTGCCAGCAGCTTAGTCGGCAATCAGCCCCAGCATTTT
CASSLVGNQPQHF
>NA|TRBV5-1|NA|TRBJ1-2
TGCGCCAGCGCGAGGGAGACGGAGGGCTACACCTTC
CASARETEGYTF
>few|TRBV30|TRBD2|TRBJ2-7
TGTGCCTGGAGTGTACTCCCCTGGACTAGCGGGAGGTTGTGGGAGCAGTACTTC
CAWSVLPWTSGRLWEQYF
>few|TRBV7-2|TRBD1|TRBJ2-3
TGTGCCAGCAGCCTGTTACCGGGACAGGGCACAGATACGCAGTATTTT
CASSLLPGQGTDTQYF
>NA|TRBV5-1|NA|TRBJ1-1
TGCGCCAGCAGCTTGGTTCCAGGGATGAACACTGAAGCTTTCTTT
CASSLVPGMNTEAFF
>NA|TRBV7-3|NA|TRBJ2-7
TGTGCCAGCAGCTCCACAGGGCCCGAGCAGTACTTC
CASSSTGPEQYF
>NA|TRBV5-4|TRBD2|TRBJ2-1
TGTGCCAGCAGCTTGGGTGACACGGGAGGTAATGAGCAGTTCTTC
CASSLGDTGGNEQFF
>NA|TRBV19|NA|TRBJ2-6
TGTGCCAGTAGTATAGGCGGGGCGGGGGCCAACGTCCTGACTTTC
CASSIGGAGANVLTF
>NA|TRBV7-7|TRBD2|TRBJ2-1
TGTGCTAGCAGCTTAGCGGTAACTAGCGGGGTCAACAATGAGCAGTTCTTC
CASSLAVTSGVNNEQFF
>NA|TRBV6-2/TRBV6-3|NA|TRBJ2-2
TGTGCCAGCAGTTCTAGTGCCACCGGGGAGCTGTTTTTT
CASSSSATGELFF
>NA|TRBV5-6|NA|TRBJ2-7
TGTGCCAGCAGCTTTAGTGTCTACGAGCAGTACTTC
CASSFSVYEQYF
>once|TRBV3-1/TRBV3-2|NA|TRBJ1-6
TGTGCCAGCAGCCAAGGACAGGCTTCACCCCTCCACTTT
CASSQGQASPLHF
>NA|TRBV5-1|TRBD2|TRBJ2-7
TGCGCCAGCAGCTTGGGCGCTAGCGGGGTCTCCTACGAGCAGTACTTC
CASSLGASGVSYEQYF
>NA|TRBV7-2|NA|TRBJ2-3
TGTGCCAGCAGCTTATCGCGGGCTAGCACAGATACGCAGTATTTT
CASSLSRASTDTQYF
>NA|TRBV6-4|TRBD1|TRBJ2-1
TGTGCCAGCAGGGCTGACAGGGGGGGTAGGAATGAGCAGTTCTTC
CASRADRGGRNEQFF
>NA|TRBV28|NA|TRBJ1-5
TGTGCCAGCAGTTTAATCATGGTGGGGGCGAGCAATCAGCCCCAGCATTTT
CASSLIMVGASNQPQHF
>NA|TRBV5-6|NA|TRBJ2-5
TGTGCCAGCAGCTTGGCTATGGTACAGGGTCTCCAAGAGACCCAGTACTTC
CASSLAMVQGLQETQYF
>NA|TRBV5-1|NA|TRBJ2-5
TGCGCCAGCAGCTTGGCGGGATCCGAGACCCAGTACTTC
CASSLAGSETQYF
>NA|TRBV28|TRBD2|TRBJ2-3
TGTGCCAGCAGCCCAGCCCCGGGAGGAGGTACAGATACGCAGTATTTT
CASSPAPGGGTDTQYF
>once|TRBV6-5|TRBD1|TRBJ1-6
TGTGCCAGCATTATAGACAGGGGGAATTCACCCCTCCACTTT
CASIIDRGNSPLHF
>NA|TRBV24-1|TRBD2|TRBJ2-1
TGTGCCACCGGACTAGCCTCCTACAATGAGCAGTTCTTC
CATGLASYNEQFF
>NA|TRBV5-1|NA|TRBJ2-6
TGCGCCAGCACGGGGGAAGGGGCCAACGTCCTGACTTTC
CASTGEGANVLTF
>NA|TRBV12-5|TRBD1|TRBJ2-5
TGTGCTAGTGGTGCATCAGGGGGTTTGGAGACCCAGTACTTC
CASGASGGLETQYF
>NA|TRBV20-1|NA|TRBJ1-2
TGCAGGGGGGAGGAACCCTATGGCTACACCTTC
CRGEEPYGYTF
>NA|TRBV5-5|NA|TRBJ1-3
TGTGCCAGCAGCTTGGTGGGAGGCTTCGAAAACACCATATATTTT
CASSLVGGFENTIYF
>NA|TRBV28|NA|TRBJ1-2
TGTGCCAGCAACACCCCGGGGGTAGGCTACACCTTC
CASNTPGVGYTF
>NA|TRBV5-1|NA|TRBJ2-1
TGCGCCAGCAGCCCCCCCGACTGGAACGGTGAGCAGTTCTTC
CASSPPDWNGEQFF
>NA|TRBV12-3/TRBV12-4|NA|TRBJ1-2
TGTGCCAGCAGTCTGACAGCCAACTATGGCTACACCTTC
CASSLTANYGYTF
>NA|TRBV28|NA|TRBJ1-1
TGTGCCGGTCATGGGAGCGGGGTCCCCACTGAAGCTTTCTTT
CAGHGSGVPTEAFF
>NA|TRBV12-5|NA|TRBJ2-1
TGTGCTAGTGGTTCGGTTTCGGGGAGCTCCTACAATGAGCAGTTCTTC
CASGSVSGSSYNEQFF
>few|TRBV6-4|TRBD2|TRBJ2-1
TGTGCCAGCAGTCCGCGAGGCGGGGGTGGGTCCTACAATGAGCAGTTCTTC
CASSPRGGGGSYNEQFF
>NA|TRBV28|NA|TRBJ1-5
TGTGCCAGCACCCCTGGCGGGATGGGCAATCAGCCCCAGCATTTT
CASTPGGMGNQPQHF
>NA|TRBV4-2|NA|TRBJ1-2
TGTGCCAGCAGGCGGGCCACCGGGAACTATGGCTACACCTTC
CASRRATGNYGYTF
>NA|TRBV6-5|TRBD1|TRBJ2-7
TGTGCCAGCAGACCCGCACCGGGACAGCTCTACGAGCAGTACTTC
CASRPAPGQLYEQYF
>once|TRBV10-3|TRBD2|TRBJ2-7
TGTGCCATCAGTCCCAGTCGGGGGGACTCCTACGAGCAGTACTTC
CAISPSRGDSYEQYF
>NA|TRBV10-2|TRBD2|TRBJ2-7
TGCGCCAGCAGTGATCCGGGACTAGCGGGCCCAGGAGCCTACGAGCAGTACTTC
CASSDPGLAGPGAYEQYF
>NA|TRBV3-1/TRBV3-2|TRBD2|TRBJ2-7
TGTGCCAGCAGCCAAGTAGGGGCTAGCGGGAGACGGGCCATCGAGCAGTACTTC
CASSQVGASGRRAIEQYF
>once|TRBV29-1|TRBD1|TRBJ1-1
TGCAGCGTCGCAGGACAGGCGACGAACACTGAAGCTTTCTTT
CSVAGQATNTEAFF
>NA|TRBV19|NA|TRBJ1-5
TGTGCCAGTAACCGGGGGTATAGCAATCAGCCCCAGCATTTT
CASNRGYSNQPQHF
>NA|TRBV29-1|TRBD2|TRBJ2-7
TGCAGCGTTGGGGGACTAGCGGGAGTCTACGAGCAGTACTTC
CSVGGLAGVYEQYF